This T cell receptor beta chain came from a study of human T cells and chemical hapten exposure. Study details: Readings were taken at 6 days from patch tests that had applied 0.01% DPC to the upper back. Among samples, TCR yields varied mainly because of small differences in pooled library volume. Study results and caveats: Because they had alopecia, donors may respond immunologically unlike healthy people.

V trimming: 0 bases; J trimming: 2 bases; junction bases outside the gene matches: 12. Germline V gene sequence: CDR1 SGHNT, CDR2 YYREEE (reference sequence). The CDR3 runs to 18 residues. Via MiXCR, TCRdb re-called the RACE reads, giving one row per CDR3 protein. Of 180,000 or so distinct CDR3 sequences listed, around 13% are singletons. Time point here: patch test 1, 2 weeks after DPC sensitization. Treatment of the sample: therapeutic diphenylcyclopropenone sensitization with weekly scalp DPC. Blood sampling preceded each patch test application. This clonotype occurred a few times. Its antigen is still unknown.

The chain is built from TRBV5-4 and TRBJ2-3; 7 nucleotides align to TRBD2. The sample in question was whole blood, obtained in connection with sensitization to the hapten diphenylcyclopropenone (DPC). The sequence derives from a woman aged 25 to 39 with alopecia areata. Some clones in this sample may be carry-over from other donors' samples. CDR3 bases: TGTGCCAGCAGCTTGGAGGTGTTGCGGGAGATCAACACAGATACGCAGTATTTT. It codes for CASSLEVLREINTDTQYF. The variable domain in full, completed from reference TRBV5-4 and TRBJ2-3, reads ETGVTQSPTHLIKTRGQQVTLRCSSQSGHNTVSWYQQALGQGPQFIFQYYREEENGRGNFPPRFSGLQFPNYSSELNVNALELDDSALYLCASSLEVLREINTDTQYFGPGTRLTVL.